The TCR beta chain under discussion was sequenced for a study of blood T cell repertoires in COVID-19. With 5 bases removed from V and 1 base from J, the gap between germline ends came to 14 bases. The germline V gene has CDR1 SEHNR and CDR2 FQNEAQ (reference sequence). The CDR3 extends over 15 amino acids. This table comes from immunoSEQ multiplex PCR, and its TCRdb copy is limited to in-frame clones, with some not included. The table includes about 130,000 clones, under 85% detected once. Those enrolled, adults aged roughly 18 to 89 years, came from roughly 23 US areas. Among Cohort 3 donors, those recovered had two negative PCRs, clearance, or symptom resolution.

This receptor was obtained from a man between 25 and 39 years old who had recovered from COVID-19. The specimen sequenced was PBMCs or T cells enriched from blood (not recorded which). The rearrangement uses TRBV7-9 and TRBJ1-2, with a possible D match to TRBD1 (6 bases). The DNA of the CDR3 is TGTGCCAGCAGCACAACAGGGCCCCATAACTATGGCTACACCTTC. This translates into CASSTTGPHNYGYTF.